This T cell receptor (beta chain) was profiled in a study of technical replicates of blood from a few donors. The method was immunoSEQ multiplex PCR; TCRdb's version includes in-frame clones alone and lacks a portion of them. The table has about 66,000 clones, approximately 88% seen once. CDR3 length equals 12 residues. With V trimmed by 5 bases and J by 6 bases, 0 bases remained unmatched. The V gene's germline CDR1 is SGHTA and CDR2 FQGTGA. This TCR derives from a human donor in good health. Some clones in this sample may be carry-over from other donors' samples. The material sequenced was PBMCs. V gene TRBV7-3 combines with J gene TRBJ2-2; 7 bases agree with TRBD2. This CDR3 reads CASSRGAGELFF. The CDR3 nucleotides are TGTGCCAGCAGCCGGGGGGCCGGGGAGCTGTTTTTT.